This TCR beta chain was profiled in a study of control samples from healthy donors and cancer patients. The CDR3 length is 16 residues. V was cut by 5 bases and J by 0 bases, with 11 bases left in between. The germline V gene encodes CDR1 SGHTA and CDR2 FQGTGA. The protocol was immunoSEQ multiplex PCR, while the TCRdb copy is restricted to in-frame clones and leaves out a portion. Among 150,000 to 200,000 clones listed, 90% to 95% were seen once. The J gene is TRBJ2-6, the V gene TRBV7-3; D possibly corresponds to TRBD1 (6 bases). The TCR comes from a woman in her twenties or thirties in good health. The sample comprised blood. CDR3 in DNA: TGTGCCAGCAGCATCGGACAGACCTCTGGGGCCAACGTCCTGACTTTC. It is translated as CASSIGQTSGANVLTF.